Listed below are T cell receptor beta chains from one sample, sequenced in a study of blood T cell repertoires in COVID-19. Generated by immunoSEQ multiplex PCR, the TCRdb table keeps only in-frame clones and is missing some. The sample holds about 260,000 clones, 70% to 90% seen once. Material: peripheral blood. These TCRs come from a man aged 25-40 years with active or convalescent COVID-19. Both conserved end residues are part of each CDR3. The D gene is left open where the match is weak. Not every row has a clone size; where given, it reads once, few, many or a size class.

J gene,V gene,clone size,D gene,CDR3 protein,CDR3 DNA
TRBJ2-3,TRBV7-2,.,.,CASSFEAPRTDTQYF,TGTGCCAGCAGCTTTGAAGCTCCGCGCACAGATACGCAGTATTTT
TRBJ1-1,TRBV19,few,.,CASSNRGASTEAFF,TGTGCCAGTAGTAACCGGGGGGCGTCGACTGAAGCTTTCTTT
TRBJ2-3,TRBV5-1,.,.,CASSLEETSTDTQYF,TGCGCCAGCAGCTTGGAAGAAACTAGCACAGATACGCAGTATTTT
TRBJ1-1,TRBV3-1/TRBV3-2,.,.,CASSWGGGGNTEAFF,TGTGCCAGCAGCTGGGGAGGGGGAGGAAACACTGAAGCTTTCTTT
TRBJ2-1,TRBV30,once,TRBD1,CAWSRTGTGDDEQFF,TGTGCCTGGAGTCGAACCGGGACAGGGGACGATGAGCAGTTCTTC
TRBJ1-2,TRBV19,.,.,CASSGTSNYGYTF,TGTGCCAGTTCCGGGACAAGCAACTATGGCTACACCTTC
TRBJ2-7,TRBV11-2,.,TRBD2,CASSYTSGVHEQYF,TGTGCCAGCAGCTATACTAGCGGGGTTCACGAGCAGTACTTC
TRBJ1-4,TRBV6-5,.,.,CASEAVGPTNEKLFF,TGTGCCAGCGAGGCCGTGGGTCCAACTAATGAAAAACTGTTTTTT
TRBJ1-2,TRBV5-5,.,TRBD1,CASSRTDRERNYGYTF,TGTGCCAGCAGCCGCACGGACAGGGAACGGAACTATGGCTACACCTTC
TRBJ2-7,TRBV21-1,.,.,CASSKGSSYEQYF,TGTGCCAGCAGCAAAGGCAGCTCCTACGAGCAGTACTTC
TRBJ2-1,TRBV19,.,.,CASSTDYLEQFF,TGTGCCAGTAGTACCGACTATCTTGAGCAGTTCTTC
TRBJ2-2,TRBV3-1/TRBV3-2,.,.,CASSQRVLRGHTGELFF,TGTGCCAGCAGCCAGCGGGTATTGCGGGGGCACACCGGGGAGCTGTTTTTT
TRBJ2-7,TRBV6-5,.,TRBD1,CASSYSVGQNSYEQYF,TGTGCCAGCAGTTACTCTGTGGGACAGAACTCCTACGAGCAGTACTTC
TRBJ1-2,TRBV19,.,.,CASRSRRLANYGYTF,TGTGCCAGTAGGTCCCGGCGGCTCGCTAACTATGGCTACACCTTC
TRBJ1-2,TRBV20-1,.,TRBD1,CSAYRGGGYTF,TGCAGTGCTTACAGGGGCGGGGGCTACACCTTC
TRBJ1-2,TRBV5-1,.,.,CASSLEGWRTINYGYTF,TGCGCCAGCAGCTTGGAGGGTTGGAGGACTATCAACTATGGCTACACCTTC
TRBJ2-1,TRBV19,.,TRBD1,CASSIGGTGVRDEQFF,TGTGCCAGTAGTATAGGCGGGACAGGTGTACGAGATGAGCAGTTCTTC
TRBJ1-4,TRBV30,.,.,CAWSLNAGTYSTNEKLFF,TGTGCCTGGAGTCTTAACGCCGGGACTTACTCAACTAATGAAAAACTGTTTTTT
TRBJ1-2,TRBV11-2,.,TRBD1,CASTSLQGDYGYTF,TGTGCCAGCACCTCATTACAGGGGGACTATGGCTACACCTTC
TRBJ1-1,TRBV27,.,TRBD1,CASSQDRVNTEAFF,TGTGCCAGCAGTCAGGACAGGGTGAACACTGAAGCTTTCTTT
TRBJ2-7,TRBV7-2,.,TRBD2,CASSLAGDPYEQYF,TGTGCCAGCAGCTTGGCGGGGGATCCATACGAGCAGTACTTC
TRBJ2-7,TRBV30,.,TRBD1,CAWSPGQNYEQYF,TGTGCCTGGAGCCCGGGACAGAACTACGAGCAGTACTTC
TRBJ2-3,TRBV6-2/TRBV6-3,.,TRBD2,CASSSLAGGHGDTQYF,TGTGCCAGCAGTTCTCTAGCGGGGGGGCATGGAGATACGCAGTATTTT
TRBJ1-5,TRBV27,.,TRBD1,CASSLDRGNQPQHF,TGTGCCAGCAGTTTGGACAGGGGCAATCAGCCCCAGCATTTT
TRBJ1-3,TRBV7-2,.,.,CASRLDSAGNTIYF,TGTGCCAGCAGGTTGGACTCAGCTGGAAACACCATATATTTT
TRBJ2-3,TRBV7-2,.,TRBD2,CASSSVGGGNTDTQYF,TGTGCCAGCAGTTCGGTTGGCGGGGGGAACACAGATACGCAGTATTTT
TRBJ1-6,TRBV7-9,once,.,CASSFSQDGSPLHF,TGTGCCAGCAGCTTTTCCCAGGATGGGTCACCCCTCCACTTT
TRBJ1-5,TRBV7-8,.,.,CASSPGDTSLGQPQHF,TGTGCCAGCAGCCCAGGGGACACAAGTCTCGGGCAGCCCCAGCATTTT